This TCR beta chain appears in the sequencing data of a study of shared clonotypes between healthy human individuals. Study results and caveats: Clonotype sharing among donors was thought likely to change with sequencing depth. Among several donors, roughly 5% of naive CD4 clonotypes were found in common.

The table came from immunoSEQ multiplex PCR; TCRdb's copy has only in-frame clones and leaves some out. This sample has a few hundred thousand clones, with 95% found just once. CDR1 is SGDLS, CDR2 YYNGEE, per germline. Trimming at V came to 3 bases and at J to 7 bases, leaving 9 bases not matched to a gene. This CDR3 is built from 16 residues. Concerning this clone: Its antigen is as yet unknown.

Only CD45RO-negative cells positively selected for CCR7 counted as naive CD8 cells, so terminally differentiated effector memory CD45RA+ cells were excluded. The chain couples TRBV9 to TRBJ2-1; 11 bases align to TRBD2. The TCR originated in a woman in her thirties in good health. Sequencing input: naive CD8+ T cells sorted from blood. CDR3 nucleotide sequence: TGTGCCAGCAGCGCCCAACTAGCGGGAGAAGAAAATGAGCAGTTCTTC. Translating gives CASSAQLAGEENEQFF.